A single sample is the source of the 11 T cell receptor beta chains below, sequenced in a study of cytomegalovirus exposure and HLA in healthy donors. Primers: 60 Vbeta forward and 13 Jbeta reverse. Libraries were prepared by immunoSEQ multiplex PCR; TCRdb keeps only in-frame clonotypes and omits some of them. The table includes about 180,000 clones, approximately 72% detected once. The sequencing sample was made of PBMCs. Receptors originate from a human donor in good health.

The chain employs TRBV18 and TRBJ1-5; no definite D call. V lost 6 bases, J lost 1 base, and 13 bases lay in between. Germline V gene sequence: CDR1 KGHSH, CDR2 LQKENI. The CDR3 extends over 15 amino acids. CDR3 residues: CASSPREASNQPQHF. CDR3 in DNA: TGTGCCAGCTCCCCTAGGGAGGCGAGCAATCAGCCCCAGCATTTT. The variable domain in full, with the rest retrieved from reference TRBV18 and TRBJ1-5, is NAGVMQNPRHLVRRRGQEARLRCSPMKGHSHVYWYRQLPEEGLKFMVYLQKENIIDESGMPKERFSAEFPKEGPSILRIQQVVRGDSAAYFCASSPREASNQPQHFGDGTRLSIL.

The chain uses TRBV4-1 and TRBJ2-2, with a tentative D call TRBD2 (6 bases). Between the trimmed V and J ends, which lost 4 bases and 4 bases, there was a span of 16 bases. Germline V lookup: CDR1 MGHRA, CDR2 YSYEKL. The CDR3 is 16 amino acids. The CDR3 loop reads CASSPNPGVGTGELFF. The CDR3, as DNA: TGCGCCAGCAGCCCCAACCCGGGGGTGGGCACCGGGGAGCTGTTTTTT.

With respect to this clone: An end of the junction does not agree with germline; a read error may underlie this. The CDR3: CAGSEGWGQGNTEAFF. The CDR3, as DNA: TGTGCCGGCAGTGAAGGGTGGGGGCAGGGGAACACTGAAGCTTTCTTT. V and J are TRBV6-1 and TRBJ1-1, with a tentative D call TRBD1 (6 bases). The germline V gene encodes CDR1 MNHNS and CDR2 SASEGT. The CDR3 contains 16 residues.

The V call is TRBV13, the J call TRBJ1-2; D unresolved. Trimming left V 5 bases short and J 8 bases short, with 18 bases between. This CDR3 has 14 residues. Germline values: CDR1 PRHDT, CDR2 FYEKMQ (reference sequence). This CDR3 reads CASSLSSRVLGYTF. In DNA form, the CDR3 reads TGTGCCAGCAGCCTATCCTCCCGCGTGTTGGGCTACACCTTC.

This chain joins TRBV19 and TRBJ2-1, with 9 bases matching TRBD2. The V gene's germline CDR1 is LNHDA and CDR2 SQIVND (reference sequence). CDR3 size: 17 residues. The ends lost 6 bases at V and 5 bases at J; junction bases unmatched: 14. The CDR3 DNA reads TGTGCCAGTAGCCGACCCCGGTTTGCGGGGGGGCACAATGAGCAGTTCTTC. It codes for CASSRPRFAGGHNEQFF.

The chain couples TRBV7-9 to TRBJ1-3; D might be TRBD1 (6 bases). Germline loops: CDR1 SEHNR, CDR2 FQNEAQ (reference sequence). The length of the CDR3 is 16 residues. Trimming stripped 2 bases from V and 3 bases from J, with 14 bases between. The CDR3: CASSLWGGSDGNTIYF. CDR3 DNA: TGTGCCAGCAGCTTATGGGGGGGCTCTGATGGAAACACCATATATTTT.

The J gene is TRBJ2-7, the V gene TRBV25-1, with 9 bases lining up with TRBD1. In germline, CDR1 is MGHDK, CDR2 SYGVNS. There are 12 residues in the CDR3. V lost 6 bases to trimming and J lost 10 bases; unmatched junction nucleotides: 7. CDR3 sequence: CASRSTGGNQYF. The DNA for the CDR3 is TGTGCCAGCAGATCAACAGGGGGCAATCAGTACTTC.

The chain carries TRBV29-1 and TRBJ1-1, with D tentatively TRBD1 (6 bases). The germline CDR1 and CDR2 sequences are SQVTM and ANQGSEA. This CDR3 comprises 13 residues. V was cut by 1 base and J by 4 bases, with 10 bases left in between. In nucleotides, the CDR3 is TGCAGCGTTGAAGGACAGGTGGGCACTGAAGCTTTCTTT. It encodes CSVEGQVGTEAFF. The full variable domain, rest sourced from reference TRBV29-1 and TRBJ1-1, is SAVISQKPSRDICQRGTSLTIQCQVDSQVTMMFWYRQQPGQSLTLIATANQGSEATYESGFVIDKFPISRPNLTFSTLTVSNMSPEDSSIYLCSVEGQVGTEAFFGQGTRLTVV.

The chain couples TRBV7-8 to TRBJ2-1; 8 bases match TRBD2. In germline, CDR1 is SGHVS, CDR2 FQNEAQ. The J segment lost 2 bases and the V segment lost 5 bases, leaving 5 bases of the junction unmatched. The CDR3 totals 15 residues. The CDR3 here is CASSLTSGTYNEQFF. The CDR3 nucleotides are TGTGCCAGCAGCCTAACTAGCGGCACCTACAATGAGCAGTTCTTC.

CDR3 loop: CATSRDTAETQYF. In nucleotides, the CDR3 is TGTGCCACCAGCAGAGATACAGCAGAGACCCAGTACTTC. The chain is built from TRBV15 and TRBJ2-5, with D unclear. The germline CDR1 and CDR2 sequences are LNHNV and YYDKDF (reference sequence). Trimming took off 0 bases at V and 4 bases at J, with 6 bases between the two ends. The CDR3 runs 13 residues.

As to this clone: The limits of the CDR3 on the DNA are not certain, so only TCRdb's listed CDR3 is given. CDR3: CASSKDHYPCEQYF. The chain couples TRBV21-1 to TRBJ2-7; no check of the table's D call, TRBD2, against the DNA was made. TRBV21-1 is a known pseudogene. The length of the CDR3 is 14 amino acids, counting both ends.